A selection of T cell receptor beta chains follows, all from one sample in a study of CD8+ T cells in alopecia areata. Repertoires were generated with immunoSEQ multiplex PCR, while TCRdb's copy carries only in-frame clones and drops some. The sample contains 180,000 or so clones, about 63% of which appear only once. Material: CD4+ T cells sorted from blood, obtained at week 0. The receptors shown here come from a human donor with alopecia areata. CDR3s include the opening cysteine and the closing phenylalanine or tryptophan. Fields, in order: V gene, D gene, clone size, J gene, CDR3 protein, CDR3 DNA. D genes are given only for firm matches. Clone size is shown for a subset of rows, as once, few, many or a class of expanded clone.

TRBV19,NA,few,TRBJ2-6,CASSIAARASGANVLTF,TGTGCCAGTAGTATCGCGGCCAGGGCGTCTGGGGCCAACGTCCTGACTTTC
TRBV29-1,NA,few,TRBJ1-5,CSVSTGSNQPQHF,TGCAGCGTCTCCACAGGGTCCAATCAGCCCCAGCATTTT
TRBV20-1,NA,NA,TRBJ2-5,CSGAQETQYF,TGCAGCGGGGCACAAGAGACCCAGTACTTC
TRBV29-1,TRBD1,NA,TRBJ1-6,CSARQGAQSPLHF,TGCAGCGCAAGACAGGGGGCGCAGTCACCCCTCCACTTT
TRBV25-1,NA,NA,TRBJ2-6,CAAAPGTLVLSGANVLTF,TGTGCCGCGGCACCCGGGACATTAGTTCTCTCTGGGGCCAACGTCCTGACTTTC
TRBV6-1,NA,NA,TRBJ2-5,CASKHRTAETQYF,TGTGCCAGCAAGCACAGGACAGCGGAGACCCAGTACTTC
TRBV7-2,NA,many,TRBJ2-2,CASSPPSGTGGELFF,TGTGCCAGCAGCCCGCCGTCGGGAACCGGCGGGGAGCTGTTTTTT
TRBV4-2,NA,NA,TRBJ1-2,CASSLATGSSRGYTF,TGTGCCAGCAGCCTTGCCACGGGCAGTTCGCGGGGCTACACCTTC
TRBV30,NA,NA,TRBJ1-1,CAYTGQLNTEAFF,TGTGCCTATACCGGACAGTTGAACACTGAAGCTTTCTTT
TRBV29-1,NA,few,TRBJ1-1,CSARDGNTEAFF,TGCAGCGCTCGGGACGGAAACACTGAAGCTTTCTTT
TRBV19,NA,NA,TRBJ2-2,CASSPRGARNTGELFF,TGTGCCAGTAGTCCCAGGGGTGCGCGGAACACCGGGGAGCTGTTTTTT
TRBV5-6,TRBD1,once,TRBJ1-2,CASRTGRDYGYTF,TGTGCCAGCAGGACAGGGAGAGACTATGGCTACACCTTC
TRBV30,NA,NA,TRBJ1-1,CAWSALGSLEAFF,TGTGCCTGGAGTGCACTAGGGAGCCTTGAAGCTTTCTTT
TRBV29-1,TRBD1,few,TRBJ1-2,CSVTAGQGYGYTF,TGCAGCGTTACCGCCGGACAGGGGTATGGCTACACCTTC
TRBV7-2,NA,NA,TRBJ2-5,CASSLAPGSSKREQYF,TGTGCCAGCAGCTTAGCCCCGGGGTCGAGCAAAAGGGAACAGTACTTC
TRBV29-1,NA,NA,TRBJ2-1,CSVGSEQFF,TGCAGCGTTGGAAGTGAGCAGTTCTTC
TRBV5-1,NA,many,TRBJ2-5,CASSPLEIETQYF,TGCGCCAGCAGCCCCCTGGAAATCGAGACCCAGTACTTC
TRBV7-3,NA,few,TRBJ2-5,CASSLLASEARETQYF,TGTGCCAGCAGCTTATTGGCTAGCGAGGCCCGAGAGACCCAGTACTTC
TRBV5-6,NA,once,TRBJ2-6,CASSLAGVGANVLTF,TGTGCCAGCAGCTTGGCAGGGGTCGGGGCCAACGTCCTGACTTTC
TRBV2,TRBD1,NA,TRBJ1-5,CASSKPTGPSNQPQHF,TGTGCCAGCAGTAAGCCGACAGGGCCTAGCAATCAGCCCCAGCATTTT
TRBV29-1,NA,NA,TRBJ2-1,CSGRTGNYNEQFF,TGCAGCGGCCGAACCGGGAACTACAATGAGCAGTTCTTC
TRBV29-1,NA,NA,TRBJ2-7,CSVDSFGEQYF,TGCAGCGTTGACTCCTTTGGCGAGCAGTACTTC
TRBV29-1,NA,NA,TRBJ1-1,CSVDPDMTEAFF,TGCAGCGTTGACCCCGACATGACTGAAGCTTTCTTT
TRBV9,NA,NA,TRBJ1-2,CASSTQNGVDGYTF,TGTGCCAGCAGCACACAGAACGGGGTGGATGGCTACACCTTC
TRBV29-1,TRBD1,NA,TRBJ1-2,CSVVGETGAYGYTF,TGCAGCGTTGTGGGTGAAACAGGGGCGTATGGCTACACCTTC
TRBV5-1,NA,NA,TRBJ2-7,CASSLGSRFPYEQYF,TGCGCCAGCAGCTTGGGTTCGAGGTTCCCCTACGAGCAGTACTTC
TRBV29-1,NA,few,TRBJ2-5,CSVDLQGRGTQYF,TGCAGCGTTGATCTCCAGGGGAGAGGGACCCAGTACTTC
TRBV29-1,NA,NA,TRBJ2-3,CSGTVQDTQYF,TGCAGCGGGACGGTGCAGGATACGCAGTATTTT
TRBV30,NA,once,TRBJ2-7,CAWRTTSYEQYF,TGTGCCTGGAGGACTACAAGTTACGAGCAGTACTTC
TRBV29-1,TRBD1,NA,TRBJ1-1,CSARGRDRGMNTEAFF,TGCAGCGCTCGAGGCCGGGACAGGGGGATGAACACTGAAGCTTTCTTT
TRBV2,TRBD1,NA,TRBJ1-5,CATTGTSNQPQHF,TGTGCCACGACAGGGACTAGCAATCAGCCCCAGCATTTT
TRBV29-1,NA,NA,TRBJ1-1,CSVDGTQGGYTEAFF,TGCAGCGTTGATGGGACACAAGGGGGATACACTGAAGCTTTCTTT
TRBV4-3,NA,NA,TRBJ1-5,CASSPRRNQPQHF,TGCGCCAGCAGCCCCCGCCGAAATCAGCCCCAGCATTTT
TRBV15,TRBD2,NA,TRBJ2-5,CATSRSSGGRQETQYF,TGTGCCACCAGCCGTTCTAGCGGGGGTCGCCAAGAGACCCAGTACTTC
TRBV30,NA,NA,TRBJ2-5,CAWSVQGSGVTQYF,TGTGCCTGGAGTGTACAGGGTAGTGGGGTGACCCAGTACTTC
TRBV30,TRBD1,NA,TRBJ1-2,CAWSDRGHYGYTF,TGTGCCTGGAGTGACAGGGGACACTATGGCTACACCTTC
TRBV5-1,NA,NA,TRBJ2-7,CASSLDAYEQYF,TGCGCCAGCAGCTTGGATGCCTACGAGCAGTACTTC
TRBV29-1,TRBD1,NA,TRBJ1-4,CSVKGQAVEKLFF,TGCAGCGTGAAGGGACAGGCAGTTGAAAAACTGTTTTTT
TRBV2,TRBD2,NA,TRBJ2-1,CASSPGTRSHEQFF,TGTGCCAGCAGTCCTGGGACTAGATCCCATGAGCAGTTCTTC
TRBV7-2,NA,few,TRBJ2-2,CASSLIGGGGELFF,TGTGCCAGCAGCTTAATAGGGGGAGGCGGGGAGCTGTTTTTT
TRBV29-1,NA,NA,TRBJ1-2,CSVEDLGHGYTF,TGCAGCGTTGAAGACCTTGGTCATGGCTACACCTTC
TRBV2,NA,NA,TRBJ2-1,CASSLWEDEQFF,TGTGCCAGCAGCCTTTGGGAGGATGAGCAGTTCTTC
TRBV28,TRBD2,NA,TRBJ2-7,CASGLAEPYEQYF,TGTGCCAGCGGCCTAGCGGAGCCCTACGAGCAGTACTTC
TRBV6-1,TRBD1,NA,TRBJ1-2,CASSPRTGDNYGYTF,TGTGCCAGCAGTCCCAGGACAGGGGATAACTATGGCTACACCTTC
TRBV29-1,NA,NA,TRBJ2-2,CSVGFKGTGELFF,TGCAGCGTGGGCTTTAAGGGGACCGGGGAGCTGTTTTTT
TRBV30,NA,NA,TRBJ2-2,CAWSVTGFNTGELFF,TGTGCCTGGAGTGTAACAGGTTTTAACACCGGGGAGCTGTTTTTT
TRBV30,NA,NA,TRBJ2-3,CAWSVGISTDTQYF,TGTGCCTGGAGTGTCGGGATTAGCACAGATACGCAGTATTTT
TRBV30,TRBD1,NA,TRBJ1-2,CAWGGQVYGYTF,TGTGCCTGGGGAGGACAGGTTTATGGCTACACCTTC
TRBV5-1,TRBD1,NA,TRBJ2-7,CASSYRTGGNEQYF,TGCGCCAGCAGCTACCGGACAGGGGGCAACGAGCAGTACTTC
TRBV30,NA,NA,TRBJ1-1,CAWSVQRDTEAFF,TGTGCCTGGAGTGTACAGAGGGACACTGAAGCTTTCTTT
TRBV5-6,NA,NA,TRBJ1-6,CASSFRQYNSPLHF,TGTGCCAGCAGCTTTAGACAGTATAATTCACCCCTCCACTTT
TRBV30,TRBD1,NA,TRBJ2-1,CARGQGAMNWQFF,TGTGCCCGAGGACAGGGGGCGATGAATTGGCAGTTCTTC
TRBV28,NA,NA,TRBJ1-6,CASSPTSISYNSPLHF,TGTGCCAGCAGTCCGACTTCGATCTCCTATAATTCACCCCTCCACTTT
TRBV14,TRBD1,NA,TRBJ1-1,CASSQARGTGAFF,TGTGCCAGCAGCCAAGCCAGGGGGACGGGAGCTTTCTTT
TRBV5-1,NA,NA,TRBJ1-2,CASSPTLTGGYTF,TGCGCCAGCAGCCCGACCCTGACTGGTGGCTACACCTTC
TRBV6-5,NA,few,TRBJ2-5,CASSYTVFQETQYF,TGTGCCAGCAGTTACACGGTTTTCCAAGAGACCCAGTACTTC
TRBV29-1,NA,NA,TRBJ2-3,CSVTGNVVGDTQYF,TGCAGCGTTACAGGGAACGTCGTCGGTGATACGCAGTATTTT